The sequence of this T cell receptor beta chain was determined in a study of cytomegalovirus exposure and HLA in healthy donors. Amplification used 60 Vbeta primers and 13 Jbeta primers. Assay used: immunoSEQ multiplex PCR; TCRdb lists only in-frame clones, some missing. This sample has around 100,000 clones, with about 80% found just once. Germline V CDR1 and CDR2: MNHEY, SMNVEV (reference sequence). The CDR3 spans 14 residues. V shed 3 bases and J shed 4 bases, with 12 bases lying between them. This TCR derives from a female donor in good health and CMV-seropositive. The specimen sequenced was PBMCs. The chain couples TRBV27 to TRBJ1-1, with D uncertain. Here the CDR3 reads CASSFLDSGTEAFF. The CDR3 coding sequence is TGTGCCAGCAGTTTTCTGGATTCGGGCACTGAAGCTTTCTTT.